The 25 T cell receptor beta chains below come from one sample, sequenced in a study of CD8 T cells in ankylosing spondylitis. General study points: Seemingly distinctive of ankylosing spondylitis blood was a TCR beta motif formed by eight highly homologous variants.

TCRdb reprocessed the 5' RACE reads via MiXCR and lists one record per CDR3 protein. This sample has roughly 400,000 distinct CDR3 sequences, with approximately 20% found just once. These receptors have no identified antigens. Specimen: blood, either unsorted or a sorted T cell fraction (not recorded which). These receptors were obtained from a male donor with ankylosing spondylitis.

The chain links TRBV30 to TRBJ1-4, with D maybe TRBD1 (5 bases). The CDR3 contains 13 residues. The germline gives CDR1 GTSNPN, CDR2 SVGIG (reference sequence). V gave up 3 bases and J gave up 6 bases, with 11 bases separating them. The CDR3 DNA reads TGTGCCTGGAGCAAGGGGAGGGATGAAAAACTGTTTTTT. It yields the protein CAWSKGRDEKLFF.

The genes are TRBV12-3 or TRBV12-4 and TRBJ2-1, with D possibly TRBD1 on 6 matching bases. V lost 3 bases to trimming and J lost 5 bases, with 11 bases between them. This CDR3 contains 14 residues. DNA for the CDR3: TGTGCCAGCAGTTTCGTTGGGACAAACAATGAGCAGTTCTTC. This gives the protein CASSFVGTNNEQFF.

This chain joins TRBV7-9 and TRBJ2-1; TRBD2 matches at 7 bases. Germline V gene sequence: CDR1 SEHNR, CDR2 FQNEAQ (reference sequence). V dropped 2 bases and J dropped 2; count of bases not matched to a gene: 3. This CDR3 has 15 residues. The CDR3 bases are TGTGCCAGCAGCTTAAGTGGGAGGGCCTACAATGAGCAGTTCTTC. Translating gives CASSLSGRAYNEQFF.

This sequence joins TRBV29-1 and TRBJ1-2; D remains ambiguous. Trimming shortened V by 0 bases and J by 0 bases, and 8 bases separated the two germline ends. The length of the CDR3 is 14 residues. In germline, CDR1 is SQVTM, CDR2 ANQGSEA. The CDR3 region is CSVEDGNSNYGYTF. In nucleotides, the CDR3 is TGCAGCGTTGAAGACGGAAACTCTAACTATGGCTACACCTTC.

This clonotype was counted between two and nine times. This chain joins TRBV7-2 and TRBJ2-1, with D unclear. Per the germline V gene, CDR1 is SGHTA and CDR2 is FQGNSA. Trimming pared 0 bases from V and 10 bases from J, leaving 7 bases between. CDR3 length equals 12 residues. CDR3 residues: CASSLARREQFF. DNA of the CDR3: TGTGCCAGCAGCTTAGCTCGGCGGGAGCAGTTCTTC.

This clonotype has only a few counts. This sequence joins TRBV30 and TRBJ2-2; D is unresolved. V shed 2 bases and J shed 5 bases, with 9 bases lying between them. The CDR3 contains 13 residues. Per the germline V gene, CDR1 is GTSNPN and CDR2 is SVGIG (reference sequence). CDR3 bases: TGTGCCTGGAGTCGTCTCCAGACCGGGGAGCTGTTTTTT. It is translated as CAWSRLQTGELFF.

This clonotype was seen a few times. The rearrangement links TRBV7-2 to TRBJ1-2; TRBD1 might be the D (6 bases). The CDR3 is 14 amino acids. Germline CDR1 is SGHTA and CDR2 is FQGNSA. Trimming shortened V by 6 bases and J by 1 base, and 12 bases separated the two germline ends. The CDR3 loop is CASSWTELNYGYTF. The DNA of the CDR3 is TGTGCCAGCAGTTGGACAGAGCTTAACTATGGCTACACCTTC. Using reference TRBV7-2 and TRBJ1-2 for the parts outside the CDR3, the full variable domain is GAGVSQSPSNKVTEKGKDVELRCDPISGHTALYWYRQSLGQGLEFLIYFQGNSAPDKSGLPSDRFSAERTGGSVSTLTIQRTQQEDSAVYLCASSWTELNYGYTFGSGTRLTVV.

This clonotype occurred many times. The V and J genes are TRBV7-9 and TRBJ2-2, with D possibly matching TRBD1 (5 bases). The CDR3 consists of 18 residues. V was clipped by 5 bases and J by 5 bases, with 24 bases between them. Germline lookup yields CDR1 SEHNR and CDR2 FQNEAQ (reference sequence). The CDR3 loop reads CASSLRQILLHRTGELFF. The CDR3 region has the DNA TGTGCCAGCAGCCTTAGACAGATTCTTCTCCACCGAACCGGGGAGCTGTTTTTT.

Remarks on this clonotype: This CDR3 is missing its conserved last phenylalanine or tryptophan, likely due to a read error. This chain links TRBV6-6 with TRBJ2-5; D is unresolved. Per the germline V gene, CDR1 is MNHNY and CDR2 is SVGAGI (reference sequence). The CDR3 has 13 amino acids. Trimming took 2 bases from V and 2 from J, leaving 6 bases between them. For the CDR3, the DNA is TGTGCCAGCAGTTACCCGCTACAAGAGACCCAGTACCTC. Residues: CASSYPLQETQYL.

This clonotype has just a few counts. The rearrangement joins TRBV12-3 or TRBV12-4 to TRBJ2-1; D is undetermined. V was shortened by 4 bases and J by 5 bases, with 21 bases between the two germline ends. This CDR3 contains 17 residues. The CDR3 here is CASSSDLSYGPDNEQFF. The DNA for the CDR3 is TGTGCCAGCAGTTCTGACCTTAGCTACGGTCCCGACAATGAGCAGTTCTTC.

This clonotype has at least ten counts. The chain couples TRBV29-1 to TRBJ1-4; D not resolved. The CDR3 covers 13 residues. V gave up 7 bases and J gave up 7 bases, with 16 bases separating them. CDR1 is SQVTM, CDR2 ANQGSEA, per germline. The CDR3 sequence: CSAQIFVGEKLFF. The CDR3 coding sequence is TGCAGCGCGCAGATTTTTGTTGGTGAAAAACTGTTTTTT.

A few counts support this clonotype. This chain joins TRBV4-2 and TRBJ2-3; 10 positions agree with TRBD2. Per the germline V gene, CDR1 is LGHNA and CDR2 is YNFKEQ. Losses at the gene ends were 1 base for V and 2 bases for J; bases not matched to a gene: 3. There are 16 residues in the CDR3. CDR3: CASSQVTSGTTDTQYF. The CDR3 nucleotides read TGTGCCAGCAGCCAAGTCACTAGCGGGACCACAGATACGCAGTATTTT.

This clonotype was observed a few times. The chain uses TRBV20-1 and TRBJ2-5; TRBD1 agrees at 10 bases. The length of the CDR3 is 15 residues. J lost 4 bases, V lost 1 base, and 6 bases had no gene match. Germline V gives CDR1 DFQATT, CDR2 SNEGSKA (reference sequence). CDR3 residues: CSARGDRGWPETQYF. The CDR3 DNA is TGCAGTGCTAGAGGGGACAGGGGATGGCCAGAGACCCAGTACTTC.

V is TRBV27 and J is TRBJ2-1; TRBD1 aligns across 7 bases. The germline gives CDR1 MNHEY, CDR2 SMNVEV (reference sequence). With V trimmed by 3 bases and J by 10 bases, 12 bases remained unmatched. The CDR3 extends over 15 amino acids. CDR3 amino acids: CASSLDDRSRGEQFF. The CDR3 DNA sequence: TGTGCCAGCAGTTTGGATGACAGGTCCAGGGGGGAGCAGTTCTTC.

This clonotype was observed a few times. This chain uses TRBV7-2 with TRBJ2-7; TRBD2 matches 11 bases. This CDR3 is 14 amino acids long. V trimming: 3 bases; J trimming: 7 bases; junction bases outside the gene matches: 5. Germline CDR1 and CDR2: SGHTA and FQGNSA. The CDR3 DNA is TGTGCCAGCAGCTTGGGACTAGCGGCGGGGGAGCAGTACTTC. Translated: CASSLGLAAGEQYF.

This chain connects TRBV20-1 to TRBJ2-4, with TRBD2 matching over 12 bases. Germline CDR1 is DFQATT and CDR2 is SNEGSKA (reference sequence). After removal of 3 bases from V and 7 bases from J, the junction contained 1 base not matched to a gene. The CDR3 has 13 residues. As DNA, the CDR3 is TGCAGTGCTAGGACTAGCGGGAGTAACATTCAGTACTTC. Translated, it gives CSARTSGSNIQYF.

This clonotype was detected only a few times. The chain employs TRBV29-1 and TRBJ1-1; TRBD1 aligns across 7 bases. CDR1 and CDR2 from the germline V gene are SQVTM and ANQGSEA. V shed 2 bases and J 7 bases; nucleotides not matched to a gene: 7. This CDR3 contains 13 residues. The CDR3, as DNA: TGCAGCGTTGAATTCTTCGGACAGGATGAAGCTTTCTTT. This codes for CSVEFFGQDEAFF.

This chain connects TRBV2 to TRBJ1-5; weak D call: TRBD1 (5 bases). Germline CDR1 and CDR2: SNHLY and FYNNEI. Trimming stripped 4 bases from V and 7 bases from J, with 11 bases between. The CDR3 is 13 residues long. The CDR3 reads CASSGDWGQPQHF. The DNA of the CDR3 is TGTGCCAGCAGTGGGGATTGGGGCCAGCCCCAGCATTTT. Filled out from reference TRBV2 and TRBJ1-5, the complete variable domain reads EPEVTQTPSHQVTQMGQEVILRCVPISNHLYFYWYRQILGQKVEFLVSFYNNEISEKSEIFDDQFSVERPDGSNFTLKIRSTKLEDSAMYFCASSGDWGQPQHFGDGTRLSIL.

This clonotype came up many times. The CDR3 loop reads CASSARRRDRPYNEQFF. The CDR3 coding sequence is TGTGCCAGCAGTGCACGCCGCCGGGACAGGCCCTACAATGAGCAGTTCTTC. The J gene is TRBJ2-1, the V gene TRBV25-1, with 8 bases matching TRBD1. Germline assignment: CDR1 MGHDK and CDR2 SYGVNS. The trim removed 4 bases at V and 2 bases at J, leaving 10 bases unmatched. CDR3 size: 17 residues.

This clonotype has only a few counts. The chain combines TRBV7-2 with TRBJ2-7; D possibly uses TRBD1 or TRBD2 (6 bases each). V shed 0 bases and J shed 6 bases, with 12 bases lying between them. The CDR3 spans 14 residues. Germline V gene data show CDR1 as SGHTA and CDR2 as FQGNSA. For the CDR3, the DNA is TGTGCCAGCAGCTTAGCCTCCGGGGGCGCCGAGCAGTACTTC. Translation: CASSLASGGAEQYF.

V and J are TRBV29-1 and TRBJ1-2; a weak D match, TRBD1 (5 bases). This CDR3 is built from 14 residues. Trimming shortened V by 2 bases and J by 4 bases, and 14 bases separated the two germline ends. Germline V lookup: CDR1 SQVTM, CDR2 ANQGSEA. The CDR3 sequence: CSVERRDRFYGYTF. CDR3 nucleotides: TGCAGCGTTGAAAGAAGGGACCGATTCTATGGCTACACCTTC.

The chain employs TRBV5-1 and TRBJ2-7; D may be TRBD2 (5 bases). V was trimmed by 9 bases and J by 0 bases, leaving 16 bases between them. CDR1 and CDR2 (germline): SGHRS, YFSETQ. The length of the CDR3 is 14 residues. The CDR3 spells CATTSGMGSYEQYF. CDR3 nucleotides: TGCGCCACCACGTCGGGGATGGGCTCCTACGAGCAGTACTTC.

This rearrangement joins TRBV7-3 to TRBJ1-1; D unclear. Germline V gene sequence: CDR1 SGHTA, CDR2 FQGTGA. The CDR3 covers 14 residues. Trimming removed 4 bases at V and 1 base at J, with 10 bases between. The CDR3 DNA reads as TGTGCCAGCAGCTCGGACGGCCCGAACACTGAAGCTTTCTTT. Amino acids: CASSSDGPNTEAFF. Complete variable domain (other parts from reference TRBV7-3 and TRBJ1-1): GAGVSQTPSNKVTEKGKYVELRCDPISGHTALYWYRQSLGQGPEFLIYFQGTGAADDSGLPNDRFFAVRPEGSVSTLKIQRTERGDSAVYLCASSSDGPNTEAFFGQGTRLTVV.

This clonotype has only a few counts. V gene TRBV12-3 or TRBV12-4 combines with J gene TRBJ2-2; D is unclear. The CDR3 consists of 14 residues. Trimming removed 3 bases at V and 4 bases at J, with 9 bases between. DNA of the CDR3: TGTGCCAGCAGTTTCTATGTACTCACCGGGGAGCTGTTTTTT. It translates to CASSFYVLTGELFF.

This clonotype occurred a few times. V gene TRBV27 combines with J gene TRBJ2-5; TRBD2 agrees at 10 bases. The CDR3 sequence is 16 residues long. Germline V gene sequence: CDR1 MNHEY, CDR2 SMNVEV (reference sequence). V shed 2 bases and J 0 bases; nucleotides not matched to a gene: 3. As DNA, the CDR3 is TGTGCCAGCAGTTTAACCGGACTAGCGGACCAAGAGACCCAGTACTTC. Encoded protein: CASSLTGLADQETQYF.